Listed below are T cell receptor beta chains from one sample, sequenced in a study of cytomegalovirus exposure and HLA in healthy donors. Using immunoSEQ multiplex PCR, the repertoire was profiled, and TCRdb retains in-frame clones only, with some absent. The table has about 160,000 clones, roughly 77% seen once; the top ten hold 1%. Sequenced material: PBMCs. The receptors were sampled from a woman between 45 and 60 years old in good health and CMV-seropositive. Each CDR3 is given with its conserved first and last residue. D genes are given only for firm matches. Some rows have no size entry. The others give once, few or many, or a class for an expanded clone.

size	D	V	J	CDR3	DNA
-	TRBD2	TRBV29-1	TRBJ2-7	CSARTRGTDYSTYEQYF	TGCAGCGCCAGGACGCGGGGGACCGACTATTCAACCTACGAGCAGTACTTC
-	-	TRBV6-1	TRBJ1-4	CASSEGRANEKLFF	TGTGCCAGCAGTGAAGGCAGGGCTAATGAAAAACTGTTTTTT
-	TRBD2	TRBV7-8	TRBJ2-1	CASSSDSGRPHEQFF	TGTGCCAGCAGCAGTGATAGCGGGAGGCCTCATGAGCAGTTCTTC
-	-	TRBV2	TRBJ1-5	CASSEEGLPGQPQHF	TGTGCCAGCAGTGAAGAGGGGCTTCCCGGGCAGCCCCAGCATTTT
-	-	TRBV20-1	TRBJ2-7	CSAAQFYEQYF	TGCAGTGCTGCACAGTTCTACGAGCAGTACTTC
-	TRBD1	TRBV27	TRBJ1-2	CASSLGTAYGYTF	TGTGCCAGCAGTCTCGGGACAGCGTATGGCTACACCTTC
-	TRBD1	TRBV7-2	TRBJ2-1	CASSLAQGYEQFF	TGTGCCAGCAGCTTAGCACAGGGGTATGAGCAGTTCTTC
-	TRBD1	TRBV2	TRBJ2-3	CASSWDRGRTDTQYF	TGTGCCAGCAGTTGGGACAGGGGGCGGACAGATACGCAGTATTTT
-	TRBD1	TRBV27	TRBJ1-4	CASSPDREVIRLFF	TGTGCCAGCAGCCCTGACAGGGAGGTTATTCGGCTGTTTTTT
-	-	TRBV28	TRBJ2-7	CASSSYTYEQYF	TGTGCCAGCAGTTCTTACACCTACGAGCAGTACTTC
-	-	TRBV19	TRBJ2-7	CASRLDTSYEQYF	TGTGCCAGTAGATTGGACACCTCCTACGAGCAGTACTTC
-	-	TRBV29-1	TRBJ1-1	CSVAQGNTEAFF	TGCAGCGTTGCGCAGGGGAACACTGAAGCTTTCTTT
-	TRBD2	TRBV18	TRBJ2-2	CASSPPRGTSGRKVVTGELFF	TGTGCCAGCTCACCACCACGCGGGACTAGCGGGAGGAAGGTTGTCACCGGGGAGCTGTTTTTT
-	TRBD1	TRBV10-3	TRBJ2-7	CAIRHTVWDRVYEQYF	TGTGCCATCAGACACACCGTATGGGACAGGGTATACGAGCAGTACTTC
-	-	TRBV30	TRBJ1-1	CAWIPRENTEAFF	TGTGCCTGGATACCCAGGGAGAACACTGAAGCTTTCTTT
few	TRBD1	TRBV5-4	TRBJ2-7	CASSSGTGKNISPFF	TGTGCCAGCAGCTCCGGGACAGGGAAAAATATATCCCCTTTCTTC
-	TRBD1	TRBV28	TRBJ2-7	CASRTGGSYEQYF	TGTGCCAGCAGAACAGGGGGCTCCTACGAGCAGTACTTC
-	-	TRBV15	TRBJ1-3	CATSRARAGGSGNTIYF	TGTGCCACCAGCAGAGCCCGGGCCGGGGGCTCTGGAAACACCATATATTTT
-	-	TRBV5-1	TRBJ2-2	CASSLTDRNTGELFF	TGCGCCAGCAGCTTAACAGACAGGAACACCGGGGAGCTGTTTTTT
once	-	TRBV5-1	TRBJ1-3	CASSSGLPDSGNTVYF	TGCGCCAGCAGCTCGGGGTTACCCGACTCTGGAAACACCGTATATTTT
-	TRBD1	TRBV10-3	TRBJ2-3	CAISEQGASMDTQYF	TGTGCCATCAGTGAACAGGGGGCTAGCATGGATACGCAGTATTTT
once	TRBD2	TRBV9	TRBJ2-3	CASSVGTSGRTDTQYF	TGTGCCAGCAGCGTAGGGACTAGCGGGAGGACAGATACGCAGTATTTT
-	TRBD1	TRBV7-2	TRBJ1-2	CASSVGQGNYGYTF	TGTGCCAGCAGCGTAGGACAGGGGAACTATGGCTACACCTTC
-	-	TRBV13	TRBJ2-1	CASSPRPAGEQFF	TGTGCCAGCAGCCCACGCCCCGCCGGTGAGCAGTTCTTC
-	TRBD2	TRBV9	TRBJ2-7	CASSPRPGLAGGSSYEQYF	TGTGCCAGCAGCCCGCGACCGGGACTAGCGGGGGGGAGCTCCTACGAGCAGTACTTC
-	-	TRBV7-9	TRBJ1-5	CASSPPGGRDQPQHF	TGTGCCAGCAGCCCCCCGGGGGGTAGGGATCAGCCCCAGCATTTT
-	TRBD2	TRBV11-2	TRBJ2-2	CASSLDLAGGYTGELFF	TGTGCCAGCAGCTTAGATCTAGCGGGGGGTTACACCGGGGAGCTGTTTTTT
-	-	TRBV28	TRBJ1-1	CASSSSSEAFF	TGTGCCAGCAGTTCAAGCTCTGAAGCTTTCTTT
-	-	TRBV4-3	TRBJ1-6	CASSHPRGDGNSPLHF	TGCGCCAGCAGCCACCCCCGGGGTGACGGGAATTCACCCCTCCACTTT
-	TRBD1	TRBV19	TRBJ1-2	CASLDRASYGYTF	TGTGCCAGTCTAGACAGGGCGTCCTATGGCTACACCTTC
-	TRBD1	TRBV28	TRBJ2-7	CASSLSGTGVEQYF	TGTGCCAGCAGTTTATCCGGGACAGGGGTCGAGCAGTACTTC
few	TRBD1	TRBV7-2	TRBJ2-7	CASGLGQGRINEQYF	TGTGCCAGCGGTCTAGGACAGGGCAGGATCAACGAGCAGTACTTC
-	-	TRBV19	TRBJ2-7	CASSRFISEKNEQYF	TGTGCCAGTAGTCGGTTTATTTCGGAGAAGAACGAGCAGTACTTC
-	TRBD1	TRBV10-3	TRBJ2-2	CAIKEPGQGATGELFF	TGTGCCATCAAGGAACCGGGACAGGGGGCAACCGGGGAGCTGTTTTTT
few	TRBD1	TRBV9	TRBJ2-6	CASSAGDRGLPGANVLTF	TGTGCCAGCAGCGCCGGGGACAGGGGGCTACCCGGGGCCAACGTCCTGACTTTC
-	-	TRBV2	TRBJ1-1	CASSDVGGITAAFF	TGTGCCAGCAGTGATGTGGGGGGTATTACCGCTGCTTTCTTT
-	TRBD1	TRBV7-9	TRBJ1-5	CASSQTGGFNQPQHF	TGTGCCAGCAGTCAGACAGGGGGGTTTAATCAGCCCCAGCATTTT
once	TRBD1	TRBV27	TRBJ1-5	CASSQWPGQGLGQPQHF	TGTGCCAGCAGCCAATGGCCGGGACAGGGACTTGGTCAGCCCCAGCATTTT
-	-	TRBV7-7	TRBJ2-1	CASSLGLNTEMVF	TGTGCTAGCAGCTTAGGGTTGAATACTGAAATGGTCTTC
-	-	TRBV5-1	TRBJ2-1	CASSSYGDPLWNEQFF	TGCGCCAGCAGCTCTTACGGCGACCCACTATGGAATGAGCAGTTCTTC
few	TRBD2	TRBV5-1	TRBJ2-1	CASSFRGLVGEQFF	TGCGCCAGCAGCTTCCGCGGACTAGTCGGTGAGCAGTTCTTC
few	-	TRBV11-3	TRBJ2-1	CASSLGGSGAYNEQFF	TGTGCCAGCAGCTTAGGGGGTTCGGGGGCCTACAATGAGCAGTTCTTC
-	TRBD1	TRBV5-1	TRBJ2-2	CASSSTGQGVTGELFF	TGCGCCAGCAGCTCAACGGGACAGGGTGTCACCGGGGAGCTGTTTTTT
-	-	TRBV5-1	TRBJ2-2	CASSLAAAKGELFF	TGCGCCAGCAGCTTGGCCGCGGCTAAGGGGGAGCTGTTTTTT
-	-	TRBV7-6	TRBJ1-2	CASSRQHLYGYTF	TGTGCCAGCAGCCGACAGCACCTCTATGGCTACACCTTC
-	TRBD1	TRBV29-1	TRBJ2-1	CSVATGGWSEQFF	TGCAGCGTTGCGACAGGGGGCTGGAGTGAGCAGTTCTTC
few	TRBD1	TRBV18	TRBJ1-2	CASSPNPRGGAGYTF	TGTGCCAGCTCACCAAACCCGAGAGGGGGCGCCGGCTACACCTTC
-	-	TRBV18	TRBJ2-3	CASSPRLTQRITDTQYF	TGTGCCAGCTCACCTCGACTAACCCAAAGGATAACAGATACGCAGTATTTT
-	TRBD1	TRBV30	TRBJ2-2	CAYPGQGVGGELFF	TGTGCCTACCCCGGACAGGGGGTTGGCGGGGAGCTGTTTTTT
-	TRBD2	TRBV6-1	TRBJ2-1	CASSGLAETYNEQFF	TGTGCCAGCAGTGGACTAGCGGAGACCTACAATGAGCAGTTCTTC
few	-	TRBV19	TRBJ2-7	CASSKLAGYRHHEQYF	TGTGCCAGTAGTAAGTTAGCAGGGTATCGCCACCACGAGCAGTACTTC
-	-	TRBV7-8	TRBJ1-1	CASSLSTGSTEAFF	TGTGCCAGCAGCTTATCCACAGGGAGCACTGAAGCTTTCTTT
-	-	TRBV5-1	TRBJ2-2	CASSLDHSNTGELFF	TGCGCCAGCAGCTTGGATCACAGCAACACCGGGGAGCTGTTTTTT
-	-	TRBV9	TRBJ1-2	CASSVVGASNYGYTF	TGTGCCAGCAGCGTAGTTGGGGCCTCTAACTATGGCTACACCTTC